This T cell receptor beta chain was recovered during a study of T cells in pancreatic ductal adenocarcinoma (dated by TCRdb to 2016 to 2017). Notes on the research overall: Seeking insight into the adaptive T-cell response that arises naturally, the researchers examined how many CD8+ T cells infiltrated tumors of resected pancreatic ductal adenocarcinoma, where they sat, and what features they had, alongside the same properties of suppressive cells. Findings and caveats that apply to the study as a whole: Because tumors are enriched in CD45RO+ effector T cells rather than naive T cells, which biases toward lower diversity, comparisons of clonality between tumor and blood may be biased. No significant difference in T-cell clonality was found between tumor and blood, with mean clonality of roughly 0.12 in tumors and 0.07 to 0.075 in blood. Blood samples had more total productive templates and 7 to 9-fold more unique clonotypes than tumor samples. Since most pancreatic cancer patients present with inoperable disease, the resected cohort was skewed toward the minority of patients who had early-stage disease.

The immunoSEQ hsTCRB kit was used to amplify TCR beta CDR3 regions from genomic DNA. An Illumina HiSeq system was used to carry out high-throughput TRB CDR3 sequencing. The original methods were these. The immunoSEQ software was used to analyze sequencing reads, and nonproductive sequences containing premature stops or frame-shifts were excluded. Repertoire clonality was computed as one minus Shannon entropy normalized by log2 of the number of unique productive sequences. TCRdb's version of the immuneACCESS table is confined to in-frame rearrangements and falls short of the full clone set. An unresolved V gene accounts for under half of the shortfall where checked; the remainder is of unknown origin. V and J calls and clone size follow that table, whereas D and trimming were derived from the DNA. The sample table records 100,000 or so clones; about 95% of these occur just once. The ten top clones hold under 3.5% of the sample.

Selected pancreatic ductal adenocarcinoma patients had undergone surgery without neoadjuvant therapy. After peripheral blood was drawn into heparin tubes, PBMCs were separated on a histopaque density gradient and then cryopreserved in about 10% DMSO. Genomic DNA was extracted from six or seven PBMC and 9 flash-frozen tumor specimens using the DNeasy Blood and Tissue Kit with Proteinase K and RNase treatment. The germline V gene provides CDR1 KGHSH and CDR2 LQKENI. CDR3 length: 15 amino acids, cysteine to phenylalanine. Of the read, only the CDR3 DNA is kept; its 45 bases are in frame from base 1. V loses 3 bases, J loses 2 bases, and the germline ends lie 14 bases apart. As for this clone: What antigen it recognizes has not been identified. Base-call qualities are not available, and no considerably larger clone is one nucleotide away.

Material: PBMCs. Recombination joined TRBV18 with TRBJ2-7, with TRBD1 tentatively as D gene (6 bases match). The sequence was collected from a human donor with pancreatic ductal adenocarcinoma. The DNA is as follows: TGTGCCAGCTCACCGTGGTTGGGACAAACCTACGAGCAGTACTTC. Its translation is CASSPWLGQTYEQYF.